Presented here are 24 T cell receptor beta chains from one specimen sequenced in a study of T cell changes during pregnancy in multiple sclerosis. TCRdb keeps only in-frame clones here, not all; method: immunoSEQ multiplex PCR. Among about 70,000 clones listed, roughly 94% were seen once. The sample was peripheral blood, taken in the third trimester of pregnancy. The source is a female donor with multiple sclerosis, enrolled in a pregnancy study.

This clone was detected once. CDR3 coding DNA: TGCGCCAGCAGCTTGGGTCTTTTCTACGAGCAGTACTTC. Amino acid sequence: CASSLGLFYEQYF. The genes are TRBV5-1 and TRBJ2-7; unclear D gene. V lost 0 bases to trimming and J lost 3 bases, with 7 bases between them. There are 13 residues in the CDR3. Looked up from germline, CDR1 is SGHRS and CDR2 is YFSETQ. Using reference TRBV5-1 and TRBJ2-7 for the parts outside the CDR3, the full variable domain is KAGVTQTPRYLIKTRGQQVTLSCSPISGHRSVSWYQQTPGQGLQFLFEYFSETQRNKGNFPGRFSGRQFSNSRSEMNVSTLELGDSALYLCASSLGLFYEQYFGPGTRLTVT.

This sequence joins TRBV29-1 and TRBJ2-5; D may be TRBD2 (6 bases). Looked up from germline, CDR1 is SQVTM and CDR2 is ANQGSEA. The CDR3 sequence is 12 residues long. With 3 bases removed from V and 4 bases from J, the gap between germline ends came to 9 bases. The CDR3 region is CSVDGTLETQYF. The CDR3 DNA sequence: TGCAGCGTTGATGGGACTCTAGAGACCCAGTACTTC.

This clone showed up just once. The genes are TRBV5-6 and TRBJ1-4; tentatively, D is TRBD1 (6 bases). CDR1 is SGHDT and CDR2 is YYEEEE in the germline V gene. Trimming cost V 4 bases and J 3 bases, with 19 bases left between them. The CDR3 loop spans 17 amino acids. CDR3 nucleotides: TGTGCCAGCAGCACTTACAGGGAGCGGAAATCTAATGAAAAACTGTTTTTT. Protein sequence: CASSTYRERKSNEKLFF.

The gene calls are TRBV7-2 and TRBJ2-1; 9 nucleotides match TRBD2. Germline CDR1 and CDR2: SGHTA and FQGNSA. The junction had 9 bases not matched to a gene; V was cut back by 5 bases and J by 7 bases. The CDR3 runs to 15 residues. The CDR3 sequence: CASSRRAGGENEQFF. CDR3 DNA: TGTGCCAGCAGCCGACGAGCGGGGGGCGAAAATGAGCAGTTCTTC.

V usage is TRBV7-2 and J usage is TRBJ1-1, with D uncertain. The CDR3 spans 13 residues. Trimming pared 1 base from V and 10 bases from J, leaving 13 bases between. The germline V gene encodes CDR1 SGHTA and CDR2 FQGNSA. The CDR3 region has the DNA TGTGCCAGCAGCTTAGTTCTCTCTAGGTCAGCTTTCTTT. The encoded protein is CASSLVLSRSAFF.

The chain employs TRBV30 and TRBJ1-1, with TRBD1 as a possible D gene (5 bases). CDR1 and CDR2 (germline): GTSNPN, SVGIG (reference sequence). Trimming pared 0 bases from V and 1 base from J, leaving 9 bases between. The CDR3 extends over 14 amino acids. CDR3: CAWSVTARNTEAFF. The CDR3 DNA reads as TGTGCCTGGAGTGTGACAGCTCGGAACACTGAAGCTTTCTTT.

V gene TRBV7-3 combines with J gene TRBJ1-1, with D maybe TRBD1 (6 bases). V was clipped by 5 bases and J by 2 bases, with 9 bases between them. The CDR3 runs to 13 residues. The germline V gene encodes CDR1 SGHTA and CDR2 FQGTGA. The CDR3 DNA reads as TGTGCCAGCAGCGGGACACCAAACACTGAAGCTTTCTTT. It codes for CASSGTPNTEAFF.

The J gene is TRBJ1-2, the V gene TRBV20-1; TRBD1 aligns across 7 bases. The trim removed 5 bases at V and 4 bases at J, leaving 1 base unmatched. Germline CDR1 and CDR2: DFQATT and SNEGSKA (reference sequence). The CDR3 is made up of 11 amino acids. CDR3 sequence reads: CSAGQAYGYTF. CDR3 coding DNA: TGCAGTGCTGGACAGGCCTATGGCTACACCTTC.

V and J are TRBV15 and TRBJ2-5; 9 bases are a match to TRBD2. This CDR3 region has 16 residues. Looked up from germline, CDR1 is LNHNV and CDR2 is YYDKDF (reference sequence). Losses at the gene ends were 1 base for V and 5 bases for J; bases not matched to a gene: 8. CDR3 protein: CATSRGAGGQVETQYF. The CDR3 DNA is TGTGCCACCAGCAGAGGTGCGGGGGGGCAGGTGGAGACCCAGTACTTC. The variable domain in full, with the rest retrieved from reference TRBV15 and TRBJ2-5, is DAMVIQNPRYQVTQFGKPVTLSCSQTLNHNVMYWYQQKSSQAPKLLFHYYDKDFNNEADTPDNFQSRRPNTSFCFLDIRSPGLGDTAMYLCATSRGAGGQVETQYFGPGTRLLVL.

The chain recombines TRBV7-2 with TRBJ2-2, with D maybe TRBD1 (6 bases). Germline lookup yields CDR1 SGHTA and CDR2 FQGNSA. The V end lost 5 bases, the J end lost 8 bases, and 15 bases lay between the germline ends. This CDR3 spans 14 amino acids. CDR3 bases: TGTGCCAGCAGCCGAACCCGAGGGGGAGGGGAGCTGTTTTTT. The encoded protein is CASSRTRGGGELFF.

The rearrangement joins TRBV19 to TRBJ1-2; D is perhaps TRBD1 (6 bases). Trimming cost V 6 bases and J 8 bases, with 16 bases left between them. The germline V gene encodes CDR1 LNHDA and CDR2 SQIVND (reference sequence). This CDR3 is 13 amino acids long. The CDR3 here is CASRWGQAYGYTF. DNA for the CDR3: TGTGCCAGTAGATGGGGGCAGGCATACGGCTACACCTTC.

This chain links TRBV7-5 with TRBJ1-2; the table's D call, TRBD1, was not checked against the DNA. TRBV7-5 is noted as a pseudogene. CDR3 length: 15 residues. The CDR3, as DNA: TGTGCCAGAAGGTCCCACTTACAGGGGGCGAGCGGCTACACCTTC. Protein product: CARRSHLQGASGYTF.

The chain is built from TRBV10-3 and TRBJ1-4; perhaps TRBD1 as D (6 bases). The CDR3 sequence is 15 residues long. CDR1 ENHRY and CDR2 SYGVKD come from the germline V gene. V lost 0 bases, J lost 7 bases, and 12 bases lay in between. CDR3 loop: CAISESQGWGEKLFF. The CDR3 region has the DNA TGTGCCATCAGTGAGTCTCAGGGGTGGGGTGAAAAACTGTTTTTT.

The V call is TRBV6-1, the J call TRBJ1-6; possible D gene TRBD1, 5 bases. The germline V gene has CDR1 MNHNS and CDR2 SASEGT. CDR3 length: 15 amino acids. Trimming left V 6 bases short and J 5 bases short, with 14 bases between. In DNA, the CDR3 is TGTGCCAGCAGCCAACAGGCGCTCAATAATTCACCCCTCCACTTT. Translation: CASSQQALNNSPLHF.

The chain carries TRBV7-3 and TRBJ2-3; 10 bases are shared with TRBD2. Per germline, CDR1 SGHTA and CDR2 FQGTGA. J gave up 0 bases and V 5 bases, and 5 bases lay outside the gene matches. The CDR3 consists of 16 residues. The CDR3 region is CASSPGTSESTDTQYF. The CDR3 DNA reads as TGTGCCAGCAGCCCGGGGACTAGCGAAAGCACAGATACGCAGTATTTT.

The CDR3 reads CASSTGGNYGYTF. The CDR3 nucleotides read TGTGCCAGTAGTACCGGGGGTAACTATGGCTACACCTTC. The rearrangement links TRBV19 to TRBJ1-2; possible D gene TRBD1, 5 bases. This CDR3 spans 13 amino acids. V gave up 4 bases and J gave up 1 base, with 7 bases separating them. In germline, CDR1 is LNHDA, CDR2 SQIVND (reference sequence).

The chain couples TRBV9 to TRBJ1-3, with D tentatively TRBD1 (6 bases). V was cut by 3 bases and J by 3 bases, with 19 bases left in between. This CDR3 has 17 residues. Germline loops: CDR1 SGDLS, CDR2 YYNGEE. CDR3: CASSGSLGGRNGNTIYF. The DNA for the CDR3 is TGTGCCAGCAGCGGAAGCCTAGGGGGTCGGAATGGAAACACCATATATTTT.

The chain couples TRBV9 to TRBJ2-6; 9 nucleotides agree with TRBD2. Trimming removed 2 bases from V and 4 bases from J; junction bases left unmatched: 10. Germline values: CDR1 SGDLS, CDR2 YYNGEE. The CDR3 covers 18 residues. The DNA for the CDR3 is TGTGCCAGCAGCGTCCAAGCGGGGGGACTTGGCGGGGCCAACGTCCTGACTTTC. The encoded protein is CASSVQAGGLGGANVLTF.

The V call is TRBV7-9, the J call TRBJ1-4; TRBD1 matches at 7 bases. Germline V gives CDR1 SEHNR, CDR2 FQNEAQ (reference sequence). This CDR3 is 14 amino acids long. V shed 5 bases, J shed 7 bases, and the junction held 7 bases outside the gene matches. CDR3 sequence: CASSHGQAGEKLFF. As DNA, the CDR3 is TGTGCCAGCAGCCATGGACAGGCGGGTGAAAAACTGTTTTTT.

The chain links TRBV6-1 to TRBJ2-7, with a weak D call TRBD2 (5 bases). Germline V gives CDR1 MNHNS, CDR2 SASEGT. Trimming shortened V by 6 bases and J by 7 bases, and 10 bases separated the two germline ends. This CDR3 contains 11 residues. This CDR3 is CASRVPGEQYF. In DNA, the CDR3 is TGTGCCAGCAGGGTCCCGGGGGAGCAGTACTTC.

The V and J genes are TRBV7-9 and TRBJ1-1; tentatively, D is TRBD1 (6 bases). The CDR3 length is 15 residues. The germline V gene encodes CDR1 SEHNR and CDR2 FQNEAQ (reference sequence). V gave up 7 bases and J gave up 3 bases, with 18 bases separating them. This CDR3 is CASIPVGGLDTEAFF. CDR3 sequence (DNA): TGTGCCAGCATCCCTGTGGGGGGGCTGGACACTGAAGCTTTCTTT.

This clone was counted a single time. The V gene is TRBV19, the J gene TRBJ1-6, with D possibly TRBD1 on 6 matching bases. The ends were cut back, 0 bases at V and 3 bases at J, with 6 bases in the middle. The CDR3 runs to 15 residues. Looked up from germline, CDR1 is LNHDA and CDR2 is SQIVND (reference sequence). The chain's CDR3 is CASSIDRGYNSPLHF. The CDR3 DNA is TGTGCCAGTAGTATAGACAGGGGCTATAATTCACCCCTCCACTTT.

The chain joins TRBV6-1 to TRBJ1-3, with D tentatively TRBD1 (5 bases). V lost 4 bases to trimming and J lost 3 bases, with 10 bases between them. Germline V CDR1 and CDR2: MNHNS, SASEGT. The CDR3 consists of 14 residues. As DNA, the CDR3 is TGTGCCAGCAGTGCGGACACAGGTGGAAACACCATATATTTT. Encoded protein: CASSADTGGNTIYF.

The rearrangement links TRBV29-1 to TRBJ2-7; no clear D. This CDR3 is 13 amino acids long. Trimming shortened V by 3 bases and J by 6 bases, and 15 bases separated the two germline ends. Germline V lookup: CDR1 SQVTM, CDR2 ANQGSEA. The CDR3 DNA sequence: TGCAGCGTTGACAGTTCCCGAGGATCCGAGCAGTACTTC. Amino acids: CSVDSSRGSEQYF.